This T cell receptor beta chain emerged from a study of type 1 and type 2 diabetes patients. Germline values: CDR1 LGHNA, CDR2 YSLEER. This CDR3 is 15 amino acids long. J was trimmed by 5 bases and V by 0 bases; bases with no gene match: 4. This clonotype was detected many times. Genomic DNA was the PCR template. A primer set of 30 forward and 13 reverse primers amplified the CDR3. TCRdb used MiXCR to reprocess the multiplex PCR reads, holding one entry per CDR3 protein. Found here are 250,000 or so distinct CDR3 sequences, more than 45% of them singletons; the top ten hold around 15%. The J gene is TRBJ2-1, the V gene TRBV4-3; 7 bases line up with TRBD2. Material: peripheral blood mononuclear cells (PBMCs). This sequence was found in a man between 18 and 29 years old with type 2 diabetes. CDR3 DNA: TGCGCCAGCAGCCAAGAGTACGGGGGGAACAATGAGCAGTTCTTC. Translation gives CASSQEYGGNNEQFF.